Listed below are T cell receptor beta chains from one sample, sequenced in a study of blood T cell repertoires in COVID-19. TCRdb keeps only in-frame clones here, not all; method: immunoSEQ multiplex PCR. The sample has 180,000 or so clones, approximately 90% seen once. Input material: PBMCs or T cells enriched from blood (not recorded which). The receptors were gathered from a woman aged 18 to 35 who had recovered from COVID-19. CDR3s include the opening cysteine and the closing phenylalanine or tryptophan. D genes are given only for firm matches. Clone size is not always given. Where it is, it says once, few, many or a class for expanded clones.

v_gene	j_gene	d_gene	abundance	CDR3aa	CDR3nt
TRBV6-5	TRBJ1-2	NA	NA	CASSYYPRTEYGYTF	TGTGCCAGCAGTTACTACCCCCGGACAGAATATGGCTACACCTTC
TRBV9	TRBJ2-5	TRBD1	NA	CASSVAGGTGGRETQYF	TGTGCCAGCAGCGTAGCTGGCGGGACAGGGGGTCGGGAGACCCAGTACTTC
TRBV10-3	TRBJ2-2	TRBD1	NA	CAIRRGTGDTGELFF	TGTGCCATCAGGAGGGGGACAGGGGACACCGGGGAGCTGTTTTTT
TRBV9	TRBJ2-2	NA	NA	CASSTQVPPNTGELFF	TGTGCCAGCTCCACTCAAGTGCCCCCCAACACCGGGGAGCTGTTTTTT
TRBV27	TRBJ2-2	NA	NA	CASSWQVTGELFF	TGTGCCAGCAGTTGGCAGGTCACCGGGGAGCTGTTTTTT
TRBV29-1	TRBJ2-1	NA	NA	CSVRTGISYNEQFF	TGCAGCGTCCGGACCGGGATCTCCTACAATGAGCAGTTCTTC
TRBV28	TRBJ2-7	TRBD1	NA	CASSPWTGGYEQYF	TGTGCCAGCAGTCCATGGACAGGGGGCTACGAGCAGTACTTC
TRBV18	TRBJ2-3	NA	NA	CASSPMTATDTQYF	TGTGCCAGCTCACCTATGACAGCCACAGATACGCAGTATTTT
TRBV6-5	TRBJ2-7	TRBD2	NA	CASGLAGPPGNEQYF	TGTGCCTCCGGACTAGCGGGACCTCCGGGGAACGAGCAGTACTTC
TRBV9	TRBJ1-1	NA	NA	CASSAYHRQLNTEAFF	TGTGCCAGCAGCGCCTACCACCGACAGCTGAACACTGAAGCTTTCTTT
TRBV30	TRBJ1-4	TRBD1	NA	CASEPGQDVLEGEKLFF	TGTGCCTCGGAGCCGGGACAGGACGTATTAGAGGGGGAAAAACTGTTTTTT
TRBV9	TRBJ1-4	NA	NA	CASSVGVGANEKLFF	TGTGCCAGCAGCGTAGGTGTAGGGGCGAATGAAAAACTGTTTTTT
TRBV7-3	TRBJ2-1	TRBD2	NA	CASSPRLAGANNEQFF	TGTGCCAGCAGCCCGAGACTAGCGGGAGCTAACAATGAGCAGTTCTTC
TRBV4-2	TRBJ2-7	TRBD1	NA	CASSQGGTGGLYEQYF	TGTGCCAGCAGCCAAGGGGGGACAGGGGGACTCTACGAGCAGTACTTC
TRBV2	TRBJ2-2	TRBD1	NA	CASSLTGAIPGELFF	TGTGCCAGCAGCCTGACAGGGGCCATTCCCGGGGAGCTGTTTTTT
TRBV29-1	TRBJ2-5	TRBD2	NA	CSVAKASGQETQYF	TGCAGCGTAGCCAAGGCTAGCGGCCAAGAGACCCAGTACTTC
TRBV7-3	TRBJ2-1	NA	NA	CASSLGRADYNEQFF	TGTGCCAGCAGCCTAGGGCGGGCGGACTACAATGAGCAGTTCTTC
TRBV5-1	TRBJ2-3	TRBD2	NA	CASSRTSGATDTQYF	TGCGCCAGCAGCCGGACTAGCGGGGCCACAGATACGCAGTATTTT
TRBV14	TRBJ2-7	NA	NA	CASSQGVVYEQYF	TGTGCCAGCAGCCAGGGAGTAGTCTACGAGCAGTACTTC
TRBV10-3	TRBJ1-5	NA	NA	CATQDNGQPQHF	TGTGCCACCCAGGACAATGGGCAGCCCCAGCATTTT
TRBV5-1	TRBJ2-1	TRBD2	NA	CASSTSGRASHNEQFF	TGCGCCAGCAGCACTAGCGGGAGGGCCTCTCACAATGAGCAGTTCTTC
TRBV4-3	TRBJ2-1	NA	NA	CASSPLKEGHNEQFF	TGCGCCAGCAGCCCTTTAAAGGAGGGCCACAATGAGCAGTTCTTC
TRBV28	TRBJ1-4	NA	NA	CASRVAENEKLFF	TGTGCCAGCAGAGTAGCTGAAAATGAAAAACTGTTTTTT
TRBV4-2	TRBJ2-7	NA	NA	CASSQAGASSYEQYF	TGTGCCAGCAGCCAAGCAGGGGCAAGCTCCTACGAGCAGTACTTC
TRBV9	TRBJ1-3	NA	few	CASSVSGLSGNTIYF	TGTGCCAGCAGCGTGAGTGGGCTCTCTGGAAACACCATATATTTT
TRBV29-1	TRBJ2-5	TRBD2	NA	CSVSSGEQTQYF	TGCAGCGTGTCTAGCGGCGAGCAGACCCAGTACTTC
TRBV18	TRBJ2-7	TRBD1	NA	CASSPGQGGTYEQYF	TGTGCCAGCTCCCCCGGACAGGGGGGCACCTACGAGCAGTACTTC
TRBV2	TRBJ2-1	TRBD1	few	CASSVGTGRTEQFF	TGTGCCAGCAGTGTCGGGACAGGGCGGACTGAGCAGTTCTTC
TRBV6-5	TRBJ2-7	TRBD1	NA	CASRTQGANPYEQYF	TGTGCCAGCAGAACACAGGGGGCTAATCCCTACGAGCAGTACTTC